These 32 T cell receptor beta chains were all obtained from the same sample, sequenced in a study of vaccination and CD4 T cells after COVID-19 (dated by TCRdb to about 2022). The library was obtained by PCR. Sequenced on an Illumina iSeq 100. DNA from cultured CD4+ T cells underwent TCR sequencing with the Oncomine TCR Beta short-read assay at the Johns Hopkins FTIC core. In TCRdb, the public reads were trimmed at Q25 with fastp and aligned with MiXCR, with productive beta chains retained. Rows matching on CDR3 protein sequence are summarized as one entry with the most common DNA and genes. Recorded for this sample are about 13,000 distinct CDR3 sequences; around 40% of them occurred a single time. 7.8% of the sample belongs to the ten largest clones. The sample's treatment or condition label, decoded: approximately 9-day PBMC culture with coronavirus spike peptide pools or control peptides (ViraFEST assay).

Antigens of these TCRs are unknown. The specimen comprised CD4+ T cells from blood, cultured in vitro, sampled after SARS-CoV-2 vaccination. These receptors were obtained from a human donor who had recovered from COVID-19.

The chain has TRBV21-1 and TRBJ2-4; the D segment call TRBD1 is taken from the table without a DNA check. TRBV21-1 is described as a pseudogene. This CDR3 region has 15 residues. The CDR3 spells CASRTQGRGGYIQYF. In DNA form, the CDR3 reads TGTGCCAGCAGGACACAGGGGCGAGGAGGATACATTCAGTACTTC.

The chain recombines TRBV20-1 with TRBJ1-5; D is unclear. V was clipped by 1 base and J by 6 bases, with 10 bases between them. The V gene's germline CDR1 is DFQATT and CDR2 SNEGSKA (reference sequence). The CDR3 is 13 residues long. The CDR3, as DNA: TGCAGTGCTAGAGGGTCAGAGGCTCAGCCCCAGCATTTT. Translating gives CSARGSEAQPQHF.

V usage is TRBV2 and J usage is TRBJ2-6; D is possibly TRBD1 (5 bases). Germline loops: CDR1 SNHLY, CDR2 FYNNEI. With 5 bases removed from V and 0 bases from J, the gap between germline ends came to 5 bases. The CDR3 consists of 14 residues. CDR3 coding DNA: TGTGCCAGCAGTCAGGGCTCTGGGGCCAACGTCCTGACTTTC. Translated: CASSQGSGANVLTF.

The CDR3 is CASRRAYEQYF. Written as DNA, the CDR3 is TGTGCCAGCAGACGGGCCTACGAGCAGTACTTC. The rearrangement uses TRBV6-1 and TRBJ2-7; D ambiguous. The CDR3 extends over 11 amino acids. Germline V lookup: CDR1 MNHNS, CDR2 SASEGT. V was trimmed by 6 bases and J by 2 bases, leaving 5 bases between them.

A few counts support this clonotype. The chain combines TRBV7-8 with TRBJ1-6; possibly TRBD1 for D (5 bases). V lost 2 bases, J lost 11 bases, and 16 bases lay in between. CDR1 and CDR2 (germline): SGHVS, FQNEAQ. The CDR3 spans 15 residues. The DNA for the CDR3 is TGTGCCAGCAGCTTAAGAGATCAGGGCGCGCCACCCCTCCACTTT. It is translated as CASSLRDQGAPPLHF.

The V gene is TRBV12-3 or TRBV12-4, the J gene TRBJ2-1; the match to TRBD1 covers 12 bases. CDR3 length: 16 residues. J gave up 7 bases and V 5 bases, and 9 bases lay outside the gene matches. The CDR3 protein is CASSPTGQGARNEQFF. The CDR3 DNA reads TGTGCCAGCAGTCCAACGGGACAGGGGGCTAGGAATGAGCAGTTCTTC.

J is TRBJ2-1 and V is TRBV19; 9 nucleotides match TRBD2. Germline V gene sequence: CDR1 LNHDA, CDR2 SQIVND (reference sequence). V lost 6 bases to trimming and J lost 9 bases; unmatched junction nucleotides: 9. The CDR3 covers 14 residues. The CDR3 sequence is CASRQLAGSFEQFF. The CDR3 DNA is TGTGCCAGTAGGCAGCTAGCGGGAAGTTTTGAGCAGTTCTTC.

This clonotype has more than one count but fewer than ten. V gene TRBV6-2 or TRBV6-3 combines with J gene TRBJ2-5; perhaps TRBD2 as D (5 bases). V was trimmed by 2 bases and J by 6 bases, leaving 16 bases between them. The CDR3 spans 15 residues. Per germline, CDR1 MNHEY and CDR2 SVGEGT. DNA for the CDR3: TGTGCCAGCAGTTACCCCTCCAGCGGTATGAAGACCCAGTACTTC. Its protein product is CASSYPSSGMKTQYF.

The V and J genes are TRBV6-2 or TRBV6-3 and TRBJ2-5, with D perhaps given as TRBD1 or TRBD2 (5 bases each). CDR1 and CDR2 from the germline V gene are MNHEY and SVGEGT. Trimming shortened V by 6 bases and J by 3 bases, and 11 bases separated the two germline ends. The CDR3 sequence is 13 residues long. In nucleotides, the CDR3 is TGTGCCAGCAGGGGGACCTCAAAAGAGACCCAGTACTTC. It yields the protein CASRGTSKETQYF.

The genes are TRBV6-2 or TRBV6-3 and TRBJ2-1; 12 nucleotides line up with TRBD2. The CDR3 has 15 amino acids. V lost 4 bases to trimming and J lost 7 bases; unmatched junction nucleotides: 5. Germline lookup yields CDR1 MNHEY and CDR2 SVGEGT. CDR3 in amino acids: CASSLTSGSPNEQFF. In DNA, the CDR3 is TGTGCCAGCAGTTTGACTAGCGGGAGCCCGAATGAGCAGTTCTTC.

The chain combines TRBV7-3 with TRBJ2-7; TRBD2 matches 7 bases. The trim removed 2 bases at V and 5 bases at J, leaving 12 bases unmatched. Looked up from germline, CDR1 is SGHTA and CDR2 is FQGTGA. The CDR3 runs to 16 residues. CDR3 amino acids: CASSLGVRGSGNEQYF. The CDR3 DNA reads TGTGCCAGCAGCTTAGGGGTGCGCGGGAGCGGGAACGAGCAGTACTTC.

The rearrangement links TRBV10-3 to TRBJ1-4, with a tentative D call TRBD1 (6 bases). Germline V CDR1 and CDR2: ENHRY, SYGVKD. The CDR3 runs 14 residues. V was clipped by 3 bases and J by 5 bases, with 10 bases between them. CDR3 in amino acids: CAISEGQPNEKLFF. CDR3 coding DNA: TGTGCCATCAGTGAAGGACAGCCGAATGAAAAACTGTTTTTT.

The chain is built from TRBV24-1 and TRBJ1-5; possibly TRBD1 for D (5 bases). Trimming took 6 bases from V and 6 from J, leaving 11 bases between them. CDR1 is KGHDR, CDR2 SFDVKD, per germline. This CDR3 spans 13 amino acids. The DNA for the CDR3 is TGTGCCACCAGTATGACAGATTTTCAGCCCCAGCATTTT. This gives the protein CATSMTDFQPQHF.

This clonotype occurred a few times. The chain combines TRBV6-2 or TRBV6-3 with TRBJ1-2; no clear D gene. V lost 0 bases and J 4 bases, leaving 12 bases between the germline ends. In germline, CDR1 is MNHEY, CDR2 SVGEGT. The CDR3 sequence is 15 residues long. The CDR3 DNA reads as TGTGCCAGCAGTTACTCGCCCGGCTGGGGCTATGGCTACACCTTC. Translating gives CASSYSPGWGYGYTF.

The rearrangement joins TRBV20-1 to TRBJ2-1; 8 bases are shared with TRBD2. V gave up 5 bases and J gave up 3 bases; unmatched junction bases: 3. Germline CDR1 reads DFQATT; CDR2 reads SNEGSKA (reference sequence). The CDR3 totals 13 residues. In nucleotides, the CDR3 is TGCAGTGCTTCCGGGACTAGCTACAATGAGCAGTTCTTC. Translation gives CSASGTSYNEQFF.

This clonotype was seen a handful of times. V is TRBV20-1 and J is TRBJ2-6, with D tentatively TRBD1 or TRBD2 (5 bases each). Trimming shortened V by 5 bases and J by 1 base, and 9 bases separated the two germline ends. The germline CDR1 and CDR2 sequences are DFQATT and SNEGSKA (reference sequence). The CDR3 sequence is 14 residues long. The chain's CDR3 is CSAGGRSGANVLTF. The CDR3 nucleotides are TGCAGTGCTGGGGGTAGGTCTGGGGCCAACGTCCTGACTTTC.

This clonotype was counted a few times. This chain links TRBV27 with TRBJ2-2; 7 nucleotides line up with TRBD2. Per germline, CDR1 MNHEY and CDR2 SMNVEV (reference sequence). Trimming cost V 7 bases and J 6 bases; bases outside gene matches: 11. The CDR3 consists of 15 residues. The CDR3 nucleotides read TGTGCCAGCACTTCAAAGAGCGGGATCGCCGGGGAGCTGTTTTTT. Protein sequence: CASTSKSGIAGELFF.

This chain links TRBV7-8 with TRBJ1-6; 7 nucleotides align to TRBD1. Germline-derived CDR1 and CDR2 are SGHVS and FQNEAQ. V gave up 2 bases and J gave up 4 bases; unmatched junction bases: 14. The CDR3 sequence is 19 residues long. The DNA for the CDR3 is TGTGCCAGCAGCTTAATTATTAGGGACAGAAAGCCGTATAATTCACCCCTCCACTTT. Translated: CASSLIIRDRKPYNSPLHF.

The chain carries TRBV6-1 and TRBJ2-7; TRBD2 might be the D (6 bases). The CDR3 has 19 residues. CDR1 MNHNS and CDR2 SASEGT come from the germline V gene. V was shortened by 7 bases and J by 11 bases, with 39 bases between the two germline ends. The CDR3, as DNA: TGTGCCAGCACCGGAACCCTATTAGCCCGAGCGGGTACCCTTTCATTAGAGTACTTC. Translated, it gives CASTGTLLARAGTLSLEYF.

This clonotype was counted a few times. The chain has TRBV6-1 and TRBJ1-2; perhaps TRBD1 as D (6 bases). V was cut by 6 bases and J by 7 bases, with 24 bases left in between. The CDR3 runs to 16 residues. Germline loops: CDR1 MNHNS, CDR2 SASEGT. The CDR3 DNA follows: TGTGCCAGCAGCGAAATAATCAGAGGGGGGTCGACTGGCTACACCTTC. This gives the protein CASSEIIRGGSTGYTF.

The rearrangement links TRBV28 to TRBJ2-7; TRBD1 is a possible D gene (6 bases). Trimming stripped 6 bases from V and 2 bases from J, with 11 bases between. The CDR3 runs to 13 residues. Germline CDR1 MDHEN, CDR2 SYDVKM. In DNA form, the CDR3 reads TGTGCCAGCAGGCTGACAGGAGCCTACGAGCAGTACTTC. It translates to CASRLTGAYEQYF.

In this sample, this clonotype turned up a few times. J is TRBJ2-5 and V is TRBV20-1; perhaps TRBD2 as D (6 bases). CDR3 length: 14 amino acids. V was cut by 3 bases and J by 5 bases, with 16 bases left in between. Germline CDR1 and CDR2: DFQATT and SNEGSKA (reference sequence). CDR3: CSARFIGGRETQYF. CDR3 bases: TGCAGTGCTAGGTTTATAGGAGGGCGGGAGACCCAGTACTTC.

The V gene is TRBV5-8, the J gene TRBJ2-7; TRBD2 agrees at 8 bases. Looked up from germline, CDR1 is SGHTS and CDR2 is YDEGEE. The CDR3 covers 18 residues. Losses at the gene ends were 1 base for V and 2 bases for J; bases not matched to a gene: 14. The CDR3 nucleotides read TGTGCCAGCAGCTTGAGGGAACTAGCGGCAAAGGGGGCCTACGAGCAGTACTTC. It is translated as CASSLRELAAKGAYEQYF.

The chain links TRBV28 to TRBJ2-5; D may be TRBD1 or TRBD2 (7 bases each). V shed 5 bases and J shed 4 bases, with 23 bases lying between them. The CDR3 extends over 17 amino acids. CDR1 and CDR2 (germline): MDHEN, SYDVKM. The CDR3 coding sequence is TGTGCCAGCAGTACAAGACAGGGAGGGCGAGTTCGAGAGACCCAGTACTTC. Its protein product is CASSTRQGGRVRETQYF.

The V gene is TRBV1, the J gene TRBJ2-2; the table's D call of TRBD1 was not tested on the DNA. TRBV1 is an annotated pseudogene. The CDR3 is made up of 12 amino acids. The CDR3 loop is CTIRDLTGELFF. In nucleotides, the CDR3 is TGCACAATACGGGACCTCACCGGGGAGCTGTTTTTT.

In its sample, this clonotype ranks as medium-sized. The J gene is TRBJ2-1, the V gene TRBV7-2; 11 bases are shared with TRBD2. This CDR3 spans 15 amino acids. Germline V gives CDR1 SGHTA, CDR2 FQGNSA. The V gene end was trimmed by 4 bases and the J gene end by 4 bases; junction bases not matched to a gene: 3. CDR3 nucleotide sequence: TGTGCCAGCAGCTGGGGACTAGCGGAATACAATGAGCAGTTCTTC. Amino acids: CASSWGLAEYNEQFF. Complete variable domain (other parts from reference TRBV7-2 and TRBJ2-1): GAGVSQSPSNKVTEKGKDVELRCDPISGHTALYWYRQSLGQGLEFLIYFQGNSAPDKSGLPSDRFSAERTGGSVSTLTIQRTQQEDSAVYLCASSWGLAEYNEQFFGPGTRLTVL.

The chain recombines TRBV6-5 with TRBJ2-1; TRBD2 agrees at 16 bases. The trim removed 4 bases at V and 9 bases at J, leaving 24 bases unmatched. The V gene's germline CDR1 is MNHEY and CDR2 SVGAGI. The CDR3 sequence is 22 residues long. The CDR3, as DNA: TGTGCCAGCAGTTCTTCTGGGGGGGAGACCGGGACTAGCGGGAGGGCCGCCCTTGAGCAGTTCTTC. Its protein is CASSSSGGETGTSGRAALEQFF.

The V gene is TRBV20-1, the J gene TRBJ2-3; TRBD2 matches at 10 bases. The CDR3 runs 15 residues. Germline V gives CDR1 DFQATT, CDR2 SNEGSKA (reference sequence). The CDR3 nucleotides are TGCCAGCCCAGCGGGAGGGGTTGGCGCACAGATACGCAGTATTTT. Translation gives CQPSGRGWRTDTQYF.

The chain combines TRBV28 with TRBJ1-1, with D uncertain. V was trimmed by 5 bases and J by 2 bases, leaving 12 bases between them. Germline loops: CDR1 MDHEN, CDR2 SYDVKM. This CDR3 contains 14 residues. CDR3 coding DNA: TGTGCCAGCAGTCCCCCCGGGTCAAACACTGAAGCTTTCTTT. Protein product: CASSPPGSNTEAFF.

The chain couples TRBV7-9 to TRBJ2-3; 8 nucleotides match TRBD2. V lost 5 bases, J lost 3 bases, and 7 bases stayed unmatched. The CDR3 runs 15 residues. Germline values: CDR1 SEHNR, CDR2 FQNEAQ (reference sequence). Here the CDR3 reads CASSPREGGTDTQYF. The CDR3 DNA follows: TGTGCCAGCAGCCCTCGGGAGGGGGGGACAGATACGCAGTATTTT.

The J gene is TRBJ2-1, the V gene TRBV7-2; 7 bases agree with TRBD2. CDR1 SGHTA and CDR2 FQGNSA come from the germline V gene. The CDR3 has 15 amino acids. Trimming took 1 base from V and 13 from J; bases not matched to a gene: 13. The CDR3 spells CASSLDQVLAVSQFF. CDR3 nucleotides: TGTGCCAGCAGCTTAGATCAAGTTCTAGCGGTCAGTCAGTTCTTC.

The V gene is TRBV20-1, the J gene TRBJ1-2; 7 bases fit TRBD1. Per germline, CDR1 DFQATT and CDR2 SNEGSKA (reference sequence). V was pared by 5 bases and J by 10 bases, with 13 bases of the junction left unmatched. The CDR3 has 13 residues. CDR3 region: CSAPVGRGLIYTF. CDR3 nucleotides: TGCAGTGCTCCCGTTGGAAGGGGGCTAATCTACACCTTC.